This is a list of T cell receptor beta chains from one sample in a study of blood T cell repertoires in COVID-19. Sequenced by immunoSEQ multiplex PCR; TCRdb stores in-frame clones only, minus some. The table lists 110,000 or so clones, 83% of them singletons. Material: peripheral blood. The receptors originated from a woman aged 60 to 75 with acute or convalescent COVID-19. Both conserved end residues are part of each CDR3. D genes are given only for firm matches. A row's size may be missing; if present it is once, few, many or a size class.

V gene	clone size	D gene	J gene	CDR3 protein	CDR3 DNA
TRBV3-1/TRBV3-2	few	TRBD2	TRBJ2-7	CASSGTSGVTGEQYF	TGTGCCAGCAGCGGGACTAGCGGGGTTACGGGAGAGCAGTACTTC
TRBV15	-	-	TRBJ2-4	CATSSLDRLAKNIQYF	TGTGCCACCAGCAGCCTGGACAGATTAGCCAAAAACATTCAGTACTTC
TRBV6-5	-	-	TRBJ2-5	CASSYAGVQETQYF	TGTGCCAGCAGTTACGCAGGGGTGCAAGAGACCCAGTACTTC
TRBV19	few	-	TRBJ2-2	CASSSRDLYGGELFF	TGTGCCAGTAGTTCCCGGGATCTTTACGGCGGGGAGCTGTTTTTT
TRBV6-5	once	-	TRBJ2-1	CASSPRVPDNEQFF	TGTGCCAGCAGTCCCCGGGTCCCTGACAATGAGCAGTTCTTC
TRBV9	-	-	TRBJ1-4	CASSVLAGPNEKLFF	TGTGCCAGCAGCGTACTGGCGGGCCCTAATGAAAAACTGTTTTTT
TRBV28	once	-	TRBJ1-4	CASSSSGAGHEKLFF	TGTGCCAGCAGTTCCTCGGGTGCGGGGCATGAAAAACTGTTTTTT
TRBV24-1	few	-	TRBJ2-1	CATSDLAGTEKNEQFF	TGTGCCACCAGTGACTTGGCCGGGACTGAGAAAAATGAGCAGTTCTTC
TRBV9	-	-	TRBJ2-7	CASSVRQVRTYEQYF	TGTGCCAGCAGCGTACGGCAGGTCCGGACCTACGAGCAGTACTTC
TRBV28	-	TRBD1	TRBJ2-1	CASSLRDRGIYEQFF	TGTGCCAGCAGTTTGAGGGACAGGGGTATCTATGAGCAGTTCTTC
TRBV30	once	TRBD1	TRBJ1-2	CALNQGAKSYGYTF	TGTGCCTTAAACCAGGGGGCAAAGTCCTATGGCTACACCTTC
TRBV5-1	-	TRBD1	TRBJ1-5	CASSLTGGQPQHF	TGCGCCAGCAGCTTAACAGGGGGACAGCCCCAGCATTTT
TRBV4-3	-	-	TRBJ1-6	CASSQVAGISPLHF	TGCGCCAGCAGCCAAGTTGCAGGGATCTCACCCCTCCACTTT
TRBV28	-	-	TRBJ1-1	CASSLGGRETEAFF	TGTGCCAGCAGTCTGGGGGGTCGAGAGACTGAAGCTTTCTTT
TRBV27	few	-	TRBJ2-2	CASSLGSGSTGELFF	TGTGCCAGCAGTTTAGGATCGGGGAGCACCGGGGAGCTGTTTTTT
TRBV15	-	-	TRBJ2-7	CATSRDPGGPQYF	TGTGCCACCAGCAGAGATCCGGGCGGGCCTCAGTACTTC
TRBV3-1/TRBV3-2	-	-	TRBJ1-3	CASSQTRGYSGNTIYF	TGTGCCAGCAGCCAGACTCGCGGGTACTCTGGAAACACCATATATTTT
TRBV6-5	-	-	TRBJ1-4	CASSSGPRDGNEKLFF	TGTGCCAGCAGTTCTGGCCCGCGGGACGGCAATGAAAAACTGTTTTTT
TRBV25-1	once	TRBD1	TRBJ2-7	CASRGQGVSYEQYF	TGTGCCAGCAGAGGACAGGGGGTCTCCTACGAGCAGTACTTC
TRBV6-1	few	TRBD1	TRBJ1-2	CASSDRGHGYTF	TGTGCCAGCAGTGACAGGGGGCATGGCTACACCTTC
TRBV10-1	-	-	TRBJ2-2	CASSDNYGELFF	TGCGCCAGCAGTGATAATTACGGGGAGCTGTTTTTT
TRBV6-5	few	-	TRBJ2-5	CASSTSPQRGETQYF	TGTGCCAGCTCGACTAGTCCCCAACGAGGAGAGACCCAGTACTTC
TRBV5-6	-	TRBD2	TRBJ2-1	CASTPGGVRSSYNEQFF	TGTGCCAGCACCCCGGGGGGGGTAAGGAGCTCCTACAATGAGCAGTTCTTC
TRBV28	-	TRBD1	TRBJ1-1	CASSTGTANTEAFF	TGTGCCAGCAGTACCGGGACAGCCAACACTGAAGCTTTCTTT
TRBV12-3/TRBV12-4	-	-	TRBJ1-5	CASTEGEQPQHF	TGTGCCAGCACAGAGGGTGAACAGCCCCAGCATTTT
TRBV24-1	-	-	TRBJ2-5	CATSEGPGQETQYF	TGTGCCACCAGTGAGGGGCCAGGACAAGAGACCCAGTACTTC